This T cell receptor beta chain derives from a study of blood T cell repertoires in COVID-19. The participants were between roughly 18 and 100 years old and came from 24 US areas. Participant reports of clinical history set cohort assignment. Resolution of symptoms, clearance, or two negative PCRs was present in recovered Cohort 3 donors. The CDR3 is 13 amino acids. Germline V CDR1 and CDR2: MDHEN, SYDVKM. J was trimmed by 6 bases and V by 5 bases; bases with no gene match: 3. In the original processing: Amplified reference gene primers provided the basis for estimating nucleated cell counts. The repertoire was sequenced with immunoSEQ multiplex PCR; TCRdb's copy has only in-frame clones and lacks some. V and J calls and clone size come straight from that table; D and trimming were deduced from the DNA. The sample gives under 450,000 clones, roughly 90% of which show up once; 2.5% to 3.5% is in the top ten.

The sequenced sample consisted of PBMCs or T cells enriched from blood (not recorded which). The chain employs TRBV28 and TRBJ1-5; 8 bases line up with TRBD1. This TCR was sampled from a woman aged 30 to 39 who had recovered from COVID-19. The CDR3 region is CASSAGGTQPQHF. CDR3 DNA: TGTGCCAGCAGTGCAGGGGGCACTCAGCCCCAGCATTTT.